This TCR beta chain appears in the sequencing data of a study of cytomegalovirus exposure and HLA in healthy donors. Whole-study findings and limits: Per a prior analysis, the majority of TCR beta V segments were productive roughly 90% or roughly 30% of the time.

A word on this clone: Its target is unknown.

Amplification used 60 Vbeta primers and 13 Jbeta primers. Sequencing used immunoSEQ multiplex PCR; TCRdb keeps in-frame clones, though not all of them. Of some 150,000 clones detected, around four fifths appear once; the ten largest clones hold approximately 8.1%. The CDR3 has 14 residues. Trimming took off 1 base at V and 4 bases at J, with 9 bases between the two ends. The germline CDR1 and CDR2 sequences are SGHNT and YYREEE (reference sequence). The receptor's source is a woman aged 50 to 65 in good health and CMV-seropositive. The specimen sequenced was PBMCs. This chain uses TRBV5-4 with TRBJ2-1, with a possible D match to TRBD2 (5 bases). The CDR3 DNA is TGTGCCAGCAGCTTGCCGGGATCATACAATGAGCAGTTCTTC. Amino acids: CASSLPGSYNEQFF.